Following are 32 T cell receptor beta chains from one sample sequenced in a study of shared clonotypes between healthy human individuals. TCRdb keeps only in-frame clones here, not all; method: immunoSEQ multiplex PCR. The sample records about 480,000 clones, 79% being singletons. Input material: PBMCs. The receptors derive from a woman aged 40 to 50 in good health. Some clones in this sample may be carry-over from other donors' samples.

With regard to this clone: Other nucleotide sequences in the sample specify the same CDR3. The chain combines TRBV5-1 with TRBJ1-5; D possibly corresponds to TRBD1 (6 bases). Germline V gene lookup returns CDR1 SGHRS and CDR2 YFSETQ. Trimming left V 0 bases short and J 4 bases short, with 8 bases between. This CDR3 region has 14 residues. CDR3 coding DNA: TGCGCCAGCAGCTTGGAAGGGGGGAATCAGCCCCAGCATTTT. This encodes CASSLEGGNQPQHF.

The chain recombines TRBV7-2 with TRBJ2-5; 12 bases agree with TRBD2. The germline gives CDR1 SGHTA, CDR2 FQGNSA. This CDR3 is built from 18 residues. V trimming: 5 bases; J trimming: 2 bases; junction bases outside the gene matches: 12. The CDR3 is CASSQGKTSGRGQETQYF. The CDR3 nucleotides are TGTGCCAGCAGCCAAGGGAAGACTAGCGGGAGAGGGCAAGAGACCCAGTACTTC.

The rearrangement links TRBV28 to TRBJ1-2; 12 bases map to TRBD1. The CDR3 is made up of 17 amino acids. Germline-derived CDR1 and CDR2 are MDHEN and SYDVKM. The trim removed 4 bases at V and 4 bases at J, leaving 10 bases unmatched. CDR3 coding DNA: TGTGCCAGCAGTTCAACCGGGACAGGGGGCTCGAGCTATGGCTACACCTTC. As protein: CASSSTGTGGSSYGYTF.

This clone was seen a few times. CDR3 loop: CASSLGLATYNEQFF. CDR3 nucleotide sequence: TGTGCCAGTAGTCTGGGACTAGCGACCTACAATGAGCAGTTCTTC. The chain is built from TRBV19 and TRBJ2-1; 10 bases are shared with TRBD2. V dropped 5 bases and J dropped 2; count of bases not matched to a gene: 3. The CDR3 is 15 residues long. Germline CDR1 and CDR2: LNHDA and SQIVND (reference sequence).

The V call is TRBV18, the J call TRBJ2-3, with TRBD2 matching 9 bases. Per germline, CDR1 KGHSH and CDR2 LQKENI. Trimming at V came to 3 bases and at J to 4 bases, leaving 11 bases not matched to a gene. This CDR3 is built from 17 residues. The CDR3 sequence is CASSPRRGAGGSDTQYF. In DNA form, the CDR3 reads TGTGCCAGCTCACCCCGGCGAGGAGCGGGAGGTTCAGATACGCAGTATTTT.

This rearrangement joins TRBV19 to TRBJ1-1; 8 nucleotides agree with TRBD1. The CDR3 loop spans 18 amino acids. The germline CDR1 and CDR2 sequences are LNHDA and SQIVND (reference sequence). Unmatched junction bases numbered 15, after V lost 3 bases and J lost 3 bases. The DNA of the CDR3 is TGTGCCAGTAGTATTATGTTCGGATCAAACAGGGGGTACACTGAAGCTTTCTTT. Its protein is CASSIMFGSNRGYTEAFF.

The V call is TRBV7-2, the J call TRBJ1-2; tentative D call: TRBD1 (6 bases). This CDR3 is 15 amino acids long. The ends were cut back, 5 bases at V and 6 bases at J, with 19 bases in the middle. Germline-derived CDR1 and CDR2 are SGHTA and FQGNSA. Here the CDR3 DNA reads TGTGCCAGCAGCCCAGCTTCCAGGGGCGCGGATGGCTACACCTTC. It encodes CASSPASRGADGYTF.

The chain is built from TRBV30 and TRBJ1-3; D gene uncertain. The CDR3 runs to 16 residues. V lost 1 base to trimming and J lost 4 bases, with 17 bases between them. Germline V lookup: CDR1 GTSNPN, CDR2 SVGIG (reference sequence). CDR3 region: CAWSGSTRALGNTIYF. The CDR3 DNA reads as TGTGCCTGGAGTGGATCCACACGGGCTTTGGGAAACACCATATATTTT.

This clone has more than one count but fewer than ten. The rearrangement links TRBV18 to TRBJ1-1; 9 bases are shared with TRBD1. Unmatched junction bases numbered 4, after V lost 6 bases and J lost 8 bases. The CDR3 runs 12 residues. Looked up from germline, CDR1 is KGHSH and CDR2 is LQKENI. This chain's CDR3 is CASSRDREEAFF. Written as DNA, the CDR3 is TGTGCCAGCTCCCGGGACAGGGAGGAAGCTTTCTTT.

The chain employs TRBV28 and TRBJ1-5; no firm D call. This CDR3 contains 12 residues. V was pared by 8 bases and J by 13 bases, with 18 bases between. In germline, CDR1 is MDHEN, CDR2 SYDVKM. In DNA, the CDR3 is TGTGCCAGCTACAGCGTAGGTGAACAGCAGCATTTT. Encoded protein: CASYSVGEQQHF.

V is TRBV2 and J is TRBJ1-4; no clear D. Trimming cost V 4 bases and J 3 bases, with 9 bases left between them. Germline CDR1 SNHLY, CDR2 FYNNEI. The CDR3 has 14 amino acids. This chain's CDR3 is CASSVTRSNEKLFF. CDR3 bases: TGTGCCAGCAGTGTTACCAGGTCTAATGAAAAACTGTTTTTT.

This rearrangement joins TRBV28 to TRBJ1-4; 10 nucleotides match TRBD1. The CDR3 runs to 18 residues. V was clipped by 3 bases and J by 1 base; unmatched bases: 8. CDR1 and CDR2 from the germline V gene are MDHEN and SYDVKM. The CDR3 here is CASSFPPGQGLTNEKLFF. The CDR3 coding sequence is TGTGCCAGCAGTTTTCCACCGGGACAGGGGTTAACTAATGAAAAACTGTTTTTT.

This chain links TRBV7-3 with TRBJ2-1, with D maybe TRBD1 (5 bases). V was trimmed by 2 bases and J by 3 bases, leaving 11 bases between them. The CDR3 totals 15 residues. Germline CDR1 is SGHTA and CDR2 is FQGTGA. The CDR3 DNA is TGTGCCAGCAGCTTATCAGGGTTGGGCTACAATGAGCAGTTCTTC. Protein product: CASSLSGLGYNEQFF.

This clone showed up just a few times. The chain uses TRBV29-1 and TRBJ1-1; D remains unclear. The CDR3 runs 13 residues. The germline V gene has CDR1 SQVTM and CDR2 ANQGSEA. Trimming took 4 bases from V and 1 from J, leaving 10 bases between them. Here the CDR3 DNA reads TGCAGCGTTGCTGCAGGAGGGAACACTGAAGCTTTCTTT. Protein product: CSVAAGGNTEAFF.

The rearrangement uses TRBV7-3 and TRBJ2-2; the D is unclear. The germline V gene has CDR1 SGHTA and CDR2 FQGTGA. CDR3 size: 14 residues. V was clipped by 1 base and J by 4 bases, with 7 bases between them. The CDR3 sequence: CASSLIWTTGELFF. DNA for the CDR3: TGTGCCAGCAGCTTAATCTGGACCACCGGGGAGCTGTTTTTT.

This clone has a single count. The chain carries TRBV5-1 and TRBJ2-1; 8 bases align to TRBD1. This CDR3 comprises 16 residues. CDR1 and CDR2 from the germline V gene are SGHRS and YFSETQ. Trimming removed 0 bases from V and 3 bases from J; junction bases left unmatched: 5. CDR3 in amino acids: CASSLAPDRVYNEQFF. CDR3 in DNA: TGCGCCAGCAGCTTGGCGCCGGACAGGGTCTACAATGAGCAGTTCTTC.

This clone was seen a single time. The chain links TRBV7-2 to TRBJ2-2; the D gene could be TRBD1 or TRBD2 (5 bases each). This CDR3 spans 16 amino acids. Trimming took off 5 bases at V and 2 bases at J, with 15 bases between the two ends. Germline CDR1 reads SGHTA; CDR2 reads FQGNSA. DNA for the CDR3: TGTGCCAGCAGCCCTAGGGTCGGGACCAACACCGGGGAGCTGTTTTTT. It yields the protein CASSPRVGTNTGELFF.

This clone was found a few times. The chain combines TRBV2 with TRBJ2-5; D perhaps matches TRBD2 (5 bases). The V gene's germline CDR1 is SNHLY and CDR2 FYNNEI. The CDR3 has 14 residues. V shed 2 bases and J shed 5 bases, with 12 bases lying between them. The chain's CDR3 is CASSENGRGETQYF. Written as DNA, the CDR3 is TGTGCCAGCAGTGAAAACGGACGCGGGGAGACCCAGTACTTC.

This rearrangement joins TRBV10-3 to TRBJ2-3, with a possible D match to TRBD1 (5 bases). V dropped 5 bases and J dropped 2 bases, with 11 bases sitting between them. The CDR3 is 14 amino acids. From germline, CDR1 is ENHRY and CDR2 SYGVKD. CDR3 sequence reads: CAISPDTLTDTQYF. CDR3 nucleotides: TGTGCCATCAGTCCGGACACTCTCACAGATACGCAGTATTTT.

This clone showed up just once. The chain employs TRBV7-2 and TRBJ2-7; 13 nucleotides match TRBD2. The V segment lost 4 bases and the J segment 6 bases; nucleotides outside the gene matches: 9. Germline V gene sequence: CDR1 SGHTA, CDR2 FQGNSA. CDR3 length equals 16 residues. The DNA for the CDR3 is TGTGCCAGCAGCTGGGGGACTAGCGGGAAAATGGGCGAGCAGTACTTC. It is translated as CASSWGTSGKMGEQYF.

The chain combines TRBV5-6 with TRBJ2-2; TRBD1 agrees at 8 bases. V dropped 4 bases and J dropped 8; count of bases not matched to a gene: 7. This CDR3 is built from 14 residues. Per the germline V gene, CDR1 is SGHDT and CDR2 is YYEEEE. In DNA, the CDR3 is TGTGCCAGCAGCCCTACGACAGGGGTTGGGGAGCTGTTTTTT. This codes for CASSPTTGVGELFF.

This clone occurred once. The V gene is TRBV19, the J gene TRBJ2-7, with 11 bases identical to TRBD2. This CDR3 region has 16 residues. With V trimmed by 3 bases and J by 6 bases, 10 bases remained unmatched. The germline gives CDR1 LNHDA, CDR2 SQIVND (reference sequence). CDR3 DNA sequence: TGTGCCAGTAGTATGCGACTAGCGGGAAGGCTCGGCGAGCAGTACTTC. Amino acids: CASSMRLAGRLGEQYF.

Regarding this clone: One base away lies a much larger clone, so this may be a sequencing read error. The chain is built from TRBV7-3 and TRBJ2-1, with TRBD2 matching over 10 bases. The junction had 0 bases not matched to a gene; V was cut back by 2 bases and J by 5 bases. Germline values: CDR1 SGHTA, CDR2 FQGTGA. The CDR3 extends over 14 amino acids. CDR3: CASSLLAGDNEQFF. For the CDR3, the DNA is TGTGCCAGCAGCTTACTAGCGGGAGACAATGAGCAGTTCTTC. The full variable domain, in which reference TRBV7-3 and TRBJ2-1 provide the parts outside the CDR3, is GAGVSQTPSNKVTEKGKYVELRCDPISGHTALYWYRQSLGQGPEFLIYFQGTGAADDSGLPNDRFFAVRPEGSVSTLKIQRTERGDSAVYLCASSLLAGDNEQFFGPGTRLTVL.

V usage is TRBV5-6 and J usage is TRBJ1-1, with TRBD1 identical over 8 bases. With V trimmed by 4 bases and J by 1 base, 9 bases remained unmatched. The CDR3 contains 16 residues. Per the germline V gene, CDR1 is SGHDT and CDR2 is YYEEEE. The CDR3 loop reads CASSPGQGKGNTEAFF. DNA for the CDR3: TGTGCCAGCAGCCCTGGACAGGGTAAGGGGAACACTGAAGCTTTCTTT. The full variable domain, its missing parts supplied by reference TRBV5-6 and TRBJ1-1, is DAGVTQSPTHLIKTRGQQVTLRCSPKSGHDTVSWYQQALGQGPQFIFQYYEEEERQRGNFPDRFSGHQFPNYSSELNVNALLLGDSALYLCASSPGQGKGNTEAFFGQGTRLTVV.

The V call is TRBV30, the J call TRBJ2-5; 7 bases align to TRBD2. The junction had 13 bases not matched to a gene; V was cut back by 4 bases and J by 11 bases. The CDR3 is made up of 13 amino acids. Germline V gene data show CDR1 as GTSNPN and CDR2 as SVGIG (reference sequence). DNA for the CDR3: TGTGCCTGGACCCAACCGCCTGGGAGGGAGCAGTACTTC. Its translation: CAWTQPPGREQYF.

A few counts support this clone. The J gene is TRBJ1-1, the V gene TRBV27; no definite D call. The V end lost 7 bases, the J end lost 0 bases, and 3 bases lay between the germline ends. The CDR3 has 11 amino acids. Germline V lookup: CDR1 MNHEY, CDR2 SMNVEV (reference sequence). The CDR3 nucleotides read TGTGCCAGCAACCTGAACACTGAAGCTTTCTTT. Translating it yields CASNLNTEAFF.

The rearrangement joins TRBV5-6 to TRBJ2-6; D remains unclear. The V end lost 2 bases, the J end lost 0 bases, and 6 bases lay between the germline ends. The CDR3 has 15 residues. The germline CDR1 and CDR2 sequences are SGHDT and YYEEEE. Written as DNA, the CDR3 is TGTGCCAGCAGCTTTGGACCCTCTGGGGCCAACGTCCTGACTTTC. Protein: CASSFGPSGANVLTF. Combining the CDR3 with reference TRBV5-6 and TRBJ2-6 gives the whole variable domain DAGVTQSPTHLIKTRGQQVTLRCSPKSGHDTVSWYQQALGQGPQFIFQYYEEEERQRGNFPDRFSGHQFPNYSSELNVNALLLGDSALYLCASSFGPSGANVLTFGAGSRLTVL.

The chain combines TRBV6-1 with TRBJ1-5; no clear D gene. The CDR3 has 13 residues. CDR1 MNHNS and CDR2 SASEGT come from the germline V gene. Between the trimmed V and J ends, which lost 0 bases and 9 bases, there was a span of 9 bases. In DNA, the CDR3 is TGTGCCAGCAGTGAAGCGGACGAAAGGCCCCAGCATTTT. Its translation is CASSEADERPQHF.

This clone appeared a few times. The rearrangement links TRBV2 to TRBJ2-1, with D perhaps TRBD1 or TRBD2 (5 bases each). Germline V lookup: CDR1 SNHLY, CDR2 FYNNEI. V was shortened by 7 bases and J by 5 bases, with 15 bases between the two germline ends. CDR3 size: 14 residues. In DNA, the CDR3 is TGTGCCAGCATTCGGCCAGGGACCAACAATGAGCAGTTCTTC. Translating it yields CASIRPGTNNEQFF.

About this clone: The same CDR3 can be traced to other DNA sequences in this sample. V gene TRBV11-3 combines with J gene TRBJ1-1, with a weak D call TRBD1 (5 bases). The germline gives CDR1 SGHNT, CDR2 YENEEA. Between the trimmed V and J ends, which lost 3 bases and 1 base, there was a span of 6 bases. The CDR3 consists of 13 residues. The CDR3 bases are TGTGCCAGCAGCTTTGGGACGAACACTGAAGCTTTCTTT. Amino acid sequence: CASSFGTNTEAFF.

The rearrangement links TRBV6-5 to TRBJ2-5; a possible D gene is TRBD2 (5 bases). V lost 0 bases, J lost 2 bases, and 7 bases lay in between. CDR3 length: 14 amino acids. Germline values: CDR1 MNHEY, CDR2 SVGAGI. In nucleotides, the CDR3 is TGTGCCAGCAGTTACTCTCTAGCTCAAGAGACCCAGTACTTC. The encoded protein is CASSYSLAQETQYF.

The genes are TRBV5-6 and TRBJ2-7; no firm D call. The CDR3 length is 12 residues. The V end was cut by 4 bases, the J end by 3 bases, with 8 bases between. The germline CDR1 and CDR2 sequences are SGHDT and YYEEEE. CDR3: CASSRPFYEQYF. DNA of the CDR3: TGTGCCAGCAGCCGGCCCTTCTACGAGCAGTACTTC.